This passage covers 31 T cell receptor beta chains from one sample sequenced in a study of blood T cell repertoires in COVID-19. TCRdb's table, derived via immunoSEQ multiplex PCR, lists solely in-frame clones and lacks some. The sample has 75,000 to 95,000 clones, 55% to 80% seen once. Sequenced material: peripheral blood. These receptors all stem from a woman in her sixties in a cohort sampled during active or convalescent COVID-19.

V is TRBV3-1 (or the pseudogene TRBV3-2) and J is TRBJ2-5; 7 bases are a match to TRBD2. The CDR3 contains 15 residues. CDR1 LGHDT and CDR2 YNNKEL come from the germline V gene (reference sequence). Losses at the gene ends were 2 bases for V and 1 base for J; bases not matched to a gene: 4. CDR3: CASSQTAGSQETQYF. Written as DNA, the CDR3 is TGTGCCAGCAGCCAAACAGCGGGGAGCCAAGAGACCCAGTACTTC.

V is TRBV10-3 and J is TRBJ2-7, with D uncertain. Germline assignment: CDR1 ENHRY and CDR2 SYGVKD. Trimming cost V 0 bases and J 0 bases, with 12 bases left between them. The CDR3 runs to 16 residues. The CDR3 nucleotides read TGTGCCATCAGTGAGTCGGTGCGGAAAAGCTCCTACGAGCAGTACTTC. Translation gives CAISESVRKSSYEQYF.

The chain recombines TRBV19 with TRBJ1-5; a weak D match, TRBD1 (6 bases). Trimming removed 7 bases from V and 3 bases from J, with 16 bases in between. The CDR3 contains 15 residues. CDR1 LNHDA and CDR2 SQIVND come from the germline V gene (reference sequence). In DNA, the CDR3 is TGTGCCAGTACCCCACAGGGTGTAACCAATCAGCCCCAGCATTTT. It specifies CASTPQGVTNQPQHF.

V gene TRBV7-2 combines with J gene TRBJ1-6; tentatively, D is TRBD1 (6 bases). The CDR3 totals 14 residues. Germline CDR1 and CDR2: SGHTA and FQGNSA. V was clipped by 2 bases and J by 10 bases, with 12 bases between them. CDR3 residues: CASSLLPGVSPLHF. The DNA of the CDR3 is TGTGCCAGCAGCTTACTGCCAGGGGTATCACCCCTCCACTTT.

The chain is built from TRBV7-9 and TRBJ2-5; TRBD1 matches 8 bases. The V gene's germline CDR1 is SEHNR and CDR2 FQNEAQ (reference sequence). This CDR3 contains 14 residues. V was pared by 6 bases and J by 4 bases, with 7 bases of the junction left unmatched. CDR3: CASRSGTGGETQYF. CDR3 DNA sequence: TGTGCCAGCAGATCCGGGACAGGTGGAGAGACCCAGTACTTC.

In its sample, this clone was seen many times. Mismatch with germline at one junction end may stem from a read error. The rearrangement uses TRBV6-2 or TRBV6-3 and TRBJ2-3; TRBD1 might be the D (6 bases). Germline V gives CDR1 MNHEY, CDR2 SVGEGT. This CDR3 region has 11 residues. The CDR3 loop is CASSSTGTQYF. Here the CDR3 DNA reads TGTGCCAGCAGTTCGACAGGTACGCAGTATTTT.

This sequence joins TRBV3-1 (or the pseudogene TRBV3-2) and TRBJ2-1, with TRBD2 matching 10 bases. CDR1 and CDR2 from the germline V gene are LGHDT and YNNKEL (reference sequence). This CDR3 is 16 amino acids long. V lost 1 base and J lost 8; bases outside the gene matches: 8. The CDR3 DNA is TGTGCCAGCAGCCAAGTGCCAGCGGGGGGGTTGCATGAGCAGTTCTTC. Its protein is CASSQVPAGGLHEQFF.

The V call is TRBV5-4, the J call TRBJ1-2, with D possibly being TRBD1 (5 bases). Germline V gives CDR1 SGHNT, CDR2 YYREEE (reference sequence). Trimming stripped 0 bases from V and 5 bases from J, with 5 bases between. The CDR3 runs to 12 residues. The DNA of the CDR3 is TGTGCCAGCAGCTTGGCAGGGTATGGCTACACCTTC. Translated: CASSLAGYGYTF.

The table lists this clone with many counts. The rearrangement uses TRBV19 and TRBJ2-7; a weak D match, TRBD2 (6 bases). V was cut by 2 bases and J by 2 bases, with 10 bases left in between. Germline loops: CDR1 LNHDA, CDR2 SQIVND (reference sequence). There are 14 residues in the CDR3. The CDR3 coding sequence is TGTGCCAGTAGTATAATGGGGGGAGCCTACGAGCAGTACTTC. Protein product: CASSIMGGAYEQYF. Full variable domain (remainder filled in from reference TRBV19 and TRBJ2-7): DGGITQSPKYLFRKEGQNVTLSCEQNLNHDAMYWYRQDPGQGLRLIYYSQIVNDFQKGDIAEGYSVSREKKESFPLTVTSAQKNPTAFYLCASSIMGGAYEQYFGPGTRLTVT.

The chain joins TRBV6-4 to TRBJ2-3; 12 positions agree with TRBD2. Trimming took 9 bases from V and 8 from J; bases not matched to a gene: 12. Germline V lookup: CDR1 MRHNA, CDR2 SNTAGT. There are 15 residues in the CDR3. CDR3 protein: CARDPSGGGKGTQYF. The CDR3 DNA follows: TGTGCCAGAGATCCTAGCGGGGGGGGTAAGGGTACGCAGTATTTT.

V and J are TRBV6-2 or TRBV6-3 and TRBJ2-1; 8 bases fit TRBD1. CDR3 size: 18 residues. J gave up 5 bases and V 2 bases, and 14 bases lay outside the gene matches. Germline lookup yields CDR1 MNHEY and CDR2 SVGEGT. CDR3 nucleotides: TGTGCCAGCAGTTACCGTACCGGACAGGGCAAAATCGACAATGAGCAGTTCTTC. Translating it yields CASSYRTGQGKIDNEQFF.

The gene calls are TRBV19 and TRBJ1-4; weak D call: TRBD1 (5 bases). CDR3 size: 16 residues. The germline CDR1 and CDR2 sequences are LNHDA and SQIVND (reference sequence). The V and J ends lost 6 bases and 7 bases respectively, with 21 bases between them. CDR3 amino acids: CASSDHLRQNVEKLFF. CDR3 nucleotides: TGTGCCAGTAGCGACCACCTGCGACAGAACGTTGAAAAACTGTTTTTT.

The J gene is TRBJ2-5, the V gene TRBV3-1 (or the pseudogene TRBV3-2); 8 positions match TRBD2. V gave up 8 bases and J gave up 0 bases; unmatched junction bases: 8. This CDR3 is built from 15 residues. CDR1 is LGHDT and CDR2 is YNNKEL in the germline V gene (reference sequence). This CDR3 is CASLRAGANQETQYF. CDR3 nucleotide sequence: TGTGCCAGCCTTCGAGCGGGGGCCAACCAAGAGACCCAGTACTTC.

There are a few counts of this clone. The chain has TRBV30 and TRBJ1-4; 11 positions match TRBD1. J lost 8 bases, V lost 0 bases, and 17 bases had no gene match. This CDR3 has 19 amino acids. Germline V gene data show CDR1 as GTSNPN and CDR2 as SVGIG (reference sequence). The CDR3 spells CAWSVEDRGRWGYREKLFF. CDR3 DNA sequence: TGTGCCTGGAGTGTGGAGGACAGGGGGCGATGGGGATATAGAGAAAAACTGTTTTTT.

The chain employs TRBV5-4 and TRBJ2-1; D is possibly TRBD2 (6 bases). The CDR3 consists of 14 residues. V lost 0 bases to trimming and J lost 6 bases, with 10 bases between them. Germline CDR1 is SGHNT and CDR2 is YYREEE (reference sequence). The CDR3 region is CASSLASSANEQFF. The CDR3 coding sequence is TGTGCCAGCAGCTTGGCTTCTAGCGCCAATGAGCAGTTCTTC.

The chain couples TRBV2 to TRBJ1-1, with D tentatively TRBD1 (5 bases). The germline V and J ends were trimmed by 3 bases and 0 bases, with 14 bases remaining between them. From germline, CDR1 is SNHLY and CDR2 FYNNEI. This CDR3 region has 16 residues. As DNA, the CDR3 is TGTGCCAGCAGTGAGGGTGGGGGGTTCTTGAACACTGAAGCTTTCTTT. Its translation: CASSEGGGFLNTEAFF.

The J gene is TRBJ2-6, the V gene TRBV28; 11 bases agree with TRBD2. CDR1 and CDR2 (germline): MDHEN, SYDVKM. The CDR3 has 17 residues. Trimming cost V 4 bases and J 0 bases; bases outside gene matches: 2. The CDR3: CASSSGLAGSGANVLTF. CDR3 sequence (DNA): TGTGCCAGCAGTTCCGGACTAGCGGGCTCTGGGGCCAACGTCCTGACTTTC.

The V and J genes are TRBV30 and TRBJ2-2, with 12 bases that match TRBD2. Trimming removed 5 bases from V and 8 bases from J; junction bases left unmatched: 9. The CDR3 loop spans 15 amino acids. The germline CDR1 and CDR2 sequences are GTSNPN and SVGIG (reference sequence). The CDR3 nucleotides read TGTGCCTGGTTGACTAGCGGGGGTCCCCGAGGGGAGCTGTTTTTT. Translated: CAWLTSGGPRGELFF.

The chain uses TRBV4-2 and TRBJ2-7; 9 bases agree with TRBD2. Germline assignment: CDR1 LGHNA and CDR2 YNFKEQ. The trim removed 0 bases at V and 5 bases at J, leaving 8 bases unmatched. The CDR3 totals 16 residues. This CDR3 is CASSQDRYASGDEQYF. The DNA of the CDR3 is TGTGCCAGCAGCCAAGATCGGTACGCTAGCGGGGACGAGCAGTACTTC.

The chain combines TRBV29-1 with TRBJ1-5, with TRBD1 as a possible D gene (6 bases). Germline lookup yields CDR1 SQVTM and CDR2 ANQGSEA. Trimming took 5 bases from V and 6 from J, leaving 11 bases between them. The CDR3 is 12 residues long. The CDR3 spells CSVLQGGQPQHF. CDR3 nucleotides: TGCAGCGTTCTACAGGGCGGTCAGCCCCAGCATTTT. Together with reference TRBV29-1 and TRBJ1-5, the CDR3 gives the full variable domain: SAVISQKPSRDICQRGTSLTIQCQVDSQVTMMFWYRQQPGQSLTLIATANQGSEATYESGFVIDKFPISRPNLTFSTLTVSNMSPEDSSIYLCSVLQGGQPQHFGDGTRLSIL.

V gene TRBV7-2 combines with J gene TRBJ2-2, with 7 nucleotides matching TRBD1. The CDR3 has 17 amino acids. Germline lookup yields CDR1 SGHTA and CDR2 FQGNSA. The trim removed 1 base at V and 6 bases at J, leaving 11 bases unmatched. CDR3: CASSLETGFRWAGELFF. CDR3 DNA sequence: TGTGCCAGCAGCTTAGAGACAGGGTTCCGATGGGCCGGGGAGCTGTTTTTT.

The chain is built from TRBV5-3 and TRBJ1-5; no definite D call. TRBV5-3 is an ORF; its function is uncertain. The CDR3 length is 17 residues. V lost 0 bases to trimming and J lost 1 base, with 14 bases between them. The CDR3 DNA is TGTGCCAGAAGCTTGGATCGGGATATGAGAAGCAATCAGCCCCAGCATTTT. Its protein is CARSLDRDMRSNQPQHF.

This clone has only a few counts. The chain has TRBV6-6 and TRBJ2-1, with D perhaps TRBD2 (6 bases). The germline gives CDR1 MNHNY, CDR2 SVGAGI (reference sequence). The length of the CDR3 is 12 residues. CDR3 DNA sequence: TGTGCGGCGGGGAGCTCCTACAATGAGCAGTTCTTC. Its protein product is CAAGSSYNEQFF.

The chain has TRBV27 and TRBJ2-7, with D possibly TRBD2 on 6 matching bases. Germline V lookup: CDR1 MNHEY, CDR2 SMNVEV (reference sequence). V lost 1 base and J 1 base, leaving 11 bases between the germline ends. The CDR3 is made up of 15 amino acids. Here the CDR3 reads CASSLLRGKSYEQYF. In DNA, the CDR3 is TGTGCCAGCAGTTTATTACGGGGGAAATCCTACGAGCAGTACTTC.

The chain combines TRBV7-2 with TRBJ1-1; D gene ambiguous. The germline V gene has CDR1 SGHTA and CDR2 FQGNSA. This CDR3 has 13 amino acids. V was shortened by 2 bases and J by 6 bases, with 10 bases between the two germline ends. The DNA for the CDR3 is TGTGCCAGCAGCTTAATGCAGTTCTCTGAAGCTTTCTTT. It encodes CASSLMQFSEAFF. Variable domain in full (rest from reference TRBV7-2 and TRBJ1-1): GAGVSQSPSNKVTEKGKDVELRCDPISGHTALYWYRQSLGQGLEFLIYFQGNSAPDKSGLPSDRFSAERTGGSVSTLTIQRTQQEDSAVYLCASSLMQFSEAFFGQGTRLTVV.

The rearrangement joins TRBV27 to TRBJ2-1, with 14 bases matching TRBD2. Germline V lookup: CDR1 MNHEY, CDR2 SMNVEV (reference sequence). V shed 6 bases and J 5 bases; nucleotides not matched to a gene: 15. The CDR3 has 19 residues. The CDR3 sequence is CASRKPRGLAGGGNNEQFF. CDR3 bases: TGTGCCAGCAGAAAACCCCGAGGACTAGCGGGGGGCGGGAACAATGAGCAGTTCTTC.

This clone is a singleton in its sample. The V and J genes are TRBV30 and TRBJ1-6; D is unresolved. V was shortened by 6 bases and J by 0 bases, with 3 bases between the two germline ends. Germline values: CDR1 GTSNPN, CDR2 SVGIG (reference sequence). The CDR3 is 12 amino acids. CDR3 sequence (DNA): TGTGCCTGCAGCTCCTATAATTCACCCCTCCACTTT. It yields the protein CACSSYNSPLHF.

The chain carries TRBV19 and TRBJ1-6, with unresolved D. Germline CDR1 LNHDA, CDR2 SQIVND (reference sequence). This CDR3 comprises 16 residues. V dropped 7 bases and J dropped 0 bases, with 13 bases sitting between them. CDR3 sequence reads: CASTTRDRSYNSPLHF. CDR3 in DNA: TGTGCCAGTACTACCCGGGATCGCTCCTATAATTCACCCCTCCACTTT.

The V and J genes are TRBV27 and TRBJ2-5; TRBD2 matches 11 bases. V shed 8 bases, J shed 2 bases, and the junction held 7 bases outside the gene matches. Germline assignment: CDR1 MNHEY and CDR2 SMNVEV (reference sequence). The CDR3 is made up of 15 amino acids. The CDR3 protein is CASPGGLAEQETQYF. CDR3 nucleotide sequence: TGTGCCAGCCCAGGGGGACTAGCGGAGCAAGAGACCCAGTACTTC.

The J gene is TRBJ1-1, the V gene TRBV29-1; D perhaps matches TRBD1 (6 bases). The CDR3 is 13 residues long. Germline V gene data show CDR1 as SQVTM and CDR2 as ANQGSEA. Trimming cost V 3 bases and J 3 bases, with 11 bases left between them. The CDR3 bases are TGCAGCGTTGAGGGCAGGGGTTACACTGAAGCTTTCTTT. The encoded protein is CSVEGRGYTEAFF. Variable domain in full (rest from reference TRBV29-1 and TRBJ1-1): SAVISQKPSRDICQRGTSLTIQCQVDSQVTMMFWYRQQPGQSLTLIATANQGSEATYESGFVIDKFPISRPNLTFSTLTVSNMSPEDSSIYLCSVEGRGYTEAFFGQGTRLTVV.

The chain uses TRBV27 and TRBJ2-2, with D perhaps matching TRBD2 (5 bases). Trimming left V 7 bases short and J 0 bases short, with 15 bases between. The CDR3 runs 16 residues. Germline V gives CDR1 MNHEY, CDR2 SMNVEV (reference sequence). CDR3 in DNA: TGTGCCAGCACTCAATCCCCGGGGTCGAACACCGGGGAGCTGTTTTTT. It is translated as CASTQSPGSNTGELFF.